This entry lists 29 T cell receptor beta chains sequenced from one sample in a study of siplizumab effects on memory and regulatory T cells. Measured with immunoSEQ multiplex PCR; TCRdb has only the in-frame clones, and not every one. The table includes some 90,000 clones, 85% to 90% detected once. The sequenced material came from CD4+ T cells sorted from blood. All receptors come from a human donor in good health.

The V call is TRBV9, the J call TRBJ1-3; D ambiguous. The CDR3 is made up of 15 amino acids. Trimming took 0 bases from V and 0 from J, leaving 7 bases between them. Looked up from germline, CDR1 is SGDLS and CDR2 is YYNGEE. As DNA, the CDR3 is TGTGCCAGCAGCGTAGGAAGTGTCTCTGGAAACACCATATATTTT. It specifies CASSVGSVSGNTIYF.

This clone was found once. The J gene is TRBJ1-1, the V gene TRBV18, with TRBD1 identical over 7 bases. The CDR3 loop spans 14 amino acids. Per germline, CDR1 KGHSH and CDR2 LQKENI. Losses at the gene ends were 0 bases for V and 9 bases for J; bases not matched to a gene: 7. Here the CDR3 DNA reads TGTGCCAGCTCACCACCGGACAGGCTGGGACAAGCTTTCTTT. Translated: CASSPPDRLGQAFF.

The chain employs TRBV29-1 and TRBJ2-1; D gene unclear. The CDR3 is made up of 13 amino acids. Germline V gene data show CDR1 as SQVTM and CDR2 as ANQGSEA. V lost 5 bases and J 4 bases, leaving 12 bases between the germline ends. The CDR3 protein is CSVSSAVYNEQFF. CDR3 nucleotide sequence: TGCAGCGTTTCGAGCGCGGTATACAATGAGCAGTTCTTC.

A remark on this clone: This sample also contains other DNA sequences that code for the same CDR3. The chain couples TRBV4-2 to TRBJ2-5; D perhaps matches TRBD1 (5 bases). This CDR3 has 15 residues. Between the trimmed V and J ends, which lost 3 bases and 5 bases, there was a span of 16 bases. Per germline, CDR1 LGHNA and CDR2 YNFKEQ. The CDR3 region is CASSQPQGAGETQYF. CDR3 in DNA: TGTGCCAGCAGCCAGCCTCAGGGTGCCGGGGAGACCCAGTACTTC.

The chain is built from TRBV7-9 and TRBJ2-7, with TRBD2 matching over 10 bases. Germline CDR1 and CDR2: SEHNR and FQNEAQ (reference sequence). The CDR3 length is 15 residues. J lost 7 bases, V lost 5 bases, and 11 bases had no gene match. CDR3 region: CASSPGLAVNREQYF. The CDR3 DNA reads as TGTGCCAGCAGCCCTGGACTAGCGGTCAATAGGGAGCAGTACTTC.

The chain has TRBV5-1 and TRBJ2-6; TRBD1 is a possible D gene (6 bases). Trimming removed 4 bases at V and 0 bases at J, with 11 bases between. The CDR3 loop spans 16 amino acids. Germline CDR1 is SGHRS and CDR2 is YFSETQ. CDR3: CASSRTATSGANVLTF. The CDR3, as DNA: TGCGCCAGCAGCAGGACAGCTACCTCTGGGGCCAACGTCCTGACTTTC.

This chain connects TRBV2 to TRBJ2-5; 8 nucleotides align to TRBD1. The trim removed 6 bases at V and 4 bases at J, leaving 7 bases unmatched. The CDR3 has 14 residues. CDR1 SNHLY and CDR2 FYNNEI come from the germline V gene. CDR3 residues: CASRPGQGRETQYF. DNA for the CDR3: TGTGCCAGCAGACCCGGACAGGGCCGAGAGACCCAGTACTTC. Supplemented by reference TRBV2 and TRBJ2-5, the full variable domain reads EPEVTQTPSHQVTQMGQEVILRCVPISNHLYFYWYRQILGQKVEFLVSFYNNEISEKSEIFDDQFSVERPDGSNFTLKIRSTKLEDSAMYFCASRPGQGRETQYFGPGTRLLVL.

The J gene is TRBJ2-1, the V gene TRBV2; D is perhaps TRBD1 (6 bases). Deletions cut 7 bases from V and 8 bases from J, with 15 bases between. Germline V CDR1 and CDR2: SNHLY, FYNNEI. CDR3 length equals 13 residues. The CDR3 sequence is CASTGVGHYEQFF. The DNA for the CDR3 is TGTGCCAGCACTGGGGTGGGACATTATGAGCAGTTCTTC.

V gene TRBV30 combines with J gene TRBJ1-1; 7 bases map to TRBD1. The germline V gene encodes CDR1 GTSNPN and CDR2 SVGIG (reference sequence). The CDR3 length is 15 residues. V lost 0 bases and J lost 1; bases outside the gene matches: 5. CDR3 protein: CAWSVTGAKNTEAFF. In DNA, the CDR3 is TGTGCCTGGAGTGTAACAGGGGCGAAGAACACTGAAGCTTTCTTT. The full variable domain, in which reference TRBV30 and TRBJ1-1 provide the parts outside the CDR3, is SQTIHQWPATLVQPVGSPLSLECTVEGTSNPNLYWYRQAAGRGLQLLFYSVGIGQISSEVPQNLSASRPQDRQFILSSKKLLLSDSGFYLCAWSVTGAKNTEAFFGQGTRLTVV.

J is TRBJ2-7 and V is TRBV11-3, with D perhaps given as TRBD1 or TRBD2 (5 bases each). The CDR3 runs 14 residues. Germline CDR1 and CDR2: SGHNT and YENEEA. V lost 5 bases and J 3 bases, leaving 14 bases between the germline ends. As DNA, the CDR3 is TGTGCCAGCAGCCATCCGGGACCCCGCTACGAGCAGTACTTC. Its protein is CASSHPGPRYEQYF.

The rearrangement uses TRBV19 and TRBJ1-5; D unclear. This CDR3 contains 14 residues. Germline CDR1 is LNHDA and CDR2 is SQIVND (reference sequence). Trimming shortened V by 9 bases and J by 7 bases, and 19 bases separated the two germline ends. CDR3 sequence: CASRLGRSSQPQHF. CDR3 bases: TGTGCCAGCCGCCTGGGGAGGTCTTCCCAGCCCCAGCATTTT.

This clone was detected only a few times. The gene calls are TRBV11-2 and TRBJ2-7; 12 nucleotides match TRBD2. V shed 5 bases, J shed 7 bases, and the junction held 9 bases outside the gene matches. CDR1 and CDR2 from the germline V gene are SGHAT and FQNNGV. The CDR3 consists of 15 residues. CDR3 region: CASSAMTSGRGEQYF. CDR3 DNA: TGTGCCAGCAGCGCAATGACTAGCGGGAGAGGGGAGCAGTACTTC.

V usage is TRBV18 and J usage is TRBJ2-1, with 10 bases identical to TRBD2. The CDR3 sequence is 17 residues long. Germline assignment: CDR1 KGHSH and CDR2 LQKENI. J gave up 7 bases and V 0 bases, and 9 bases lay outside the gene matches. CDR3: CASSPPYSGRGLNEQFF. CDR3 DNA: TGTGCCAGCTCACCACCGTACAGCGGGAGGGGACTAAATGAGCAGTTCTTC.

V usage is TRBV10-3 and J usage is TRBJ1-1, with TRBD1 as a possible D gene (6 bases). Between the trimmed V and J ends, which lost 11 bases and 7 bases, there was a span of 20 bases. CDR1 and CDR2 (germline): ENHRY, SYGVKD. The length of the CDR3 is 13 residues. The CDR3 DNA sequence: TGTGCCCCTTCCCTGCGGGGGCGAGGTGAAGCTTTCTTT. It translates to CAPSLRGRGEAFF.

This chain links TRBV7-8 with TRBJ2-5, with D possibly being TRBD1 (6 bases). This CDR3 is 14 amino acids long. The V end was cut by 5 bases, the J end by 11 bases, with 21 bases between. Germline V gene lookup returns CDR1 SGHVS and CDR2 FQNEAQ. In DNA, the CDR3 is TGTGCCAGCAGCCCCCGGGACATCGACCACCGACAGTACTTC. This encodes CASSPRDIDHRQYF.

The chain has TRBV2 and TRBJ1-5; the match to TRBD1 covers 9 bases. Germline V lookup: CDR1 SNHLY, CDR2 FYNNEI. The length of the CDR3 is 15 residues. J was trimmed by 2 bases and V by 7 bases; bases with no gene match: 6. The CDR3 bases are TGTGCCAGCACTCAGGGACAGGGCGGCAATCAGCCCCAGCATTTT. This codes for CASTQGQGGNQPQHF.

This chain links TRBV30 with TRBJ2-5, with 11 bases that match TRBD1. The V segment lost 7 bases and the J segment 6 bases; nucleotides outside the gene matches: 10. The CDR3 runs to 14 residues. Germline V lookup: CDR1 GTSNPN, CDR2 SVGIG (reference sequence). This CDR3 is CASLSGTGGKTQYF. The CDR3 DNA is TGTGCCTCATTGTCCGGGACAGGGGGAAAGACCCAGTACTTC.

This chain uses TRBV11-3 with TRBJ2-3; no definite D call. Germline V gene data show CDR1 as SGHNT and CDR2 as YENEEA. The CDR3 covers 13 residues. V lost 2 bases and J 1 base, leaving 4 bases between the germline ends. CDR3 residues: CASSLTGTDTQYF. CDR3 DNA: TGTGCCAGCAGCTTAACTGGCACAGATACGCAGTATTTT.

In DNA, the CDR3 is TGTGCCAGCAGCGTAAAACAGGTCCCCTACGAGCAGTACTTC. Protein: CASSVKQVPYEQYF. V and J are TRBV9 and TRBJ2-7; tentatively, D is TRBD1 (5 bases). Germline CDR1 reads SGDLS; CDR2 reads YYNGEE. V lost 1 base and J lost 2, with 10 bases in between. The CDR3 runs 14 residues.

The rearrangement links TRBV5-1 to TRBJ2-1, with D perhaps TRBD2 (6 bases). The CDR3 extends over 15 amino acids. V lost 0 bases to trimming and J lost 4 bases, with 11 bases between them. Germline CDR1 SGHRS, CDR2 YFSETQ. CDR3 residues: CASSLVREYYNEQFF. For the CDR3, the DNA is TGCGCCAGCAGCTTGGTCCGGGAGTATTACAATGAGCAGTTCTTC.

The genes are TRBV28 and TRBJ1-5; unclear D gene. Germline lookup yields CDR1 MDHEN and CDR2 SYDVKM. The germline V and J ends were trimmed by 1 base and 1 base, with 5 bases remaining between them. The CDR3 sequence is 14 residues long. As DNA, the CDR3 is TGTGCCAGCAGTTTATTTAGCAGCAATCAGCCCCAGCATTTT. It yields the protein CASSLFSSNQPQHF.

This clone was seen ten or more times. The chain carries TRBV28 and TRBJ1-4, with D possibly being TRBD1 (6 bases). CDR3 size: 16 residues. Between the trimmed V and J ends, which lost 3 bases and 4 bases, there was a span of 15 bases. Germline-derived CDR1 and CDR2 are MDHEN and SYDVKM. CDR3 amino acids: CASSFPGQSGNEKLFF. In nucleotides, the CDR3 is TGTGCCAGCAGTTTCCCCGGACAGAGCGGTAATGAAAAACTGTTTTTT. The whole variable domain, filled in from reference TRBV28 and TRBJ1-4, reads DVKVTQSSRYLVKRTGEKVFLECVQDMDHENMFWYRQDPGLGLRLIYFSYDVKMKEKGDIPEGYSVSREKKERFSLILESASTNQTSMYLCASSFPGQSGNEKLFFGSGTQLSVL.

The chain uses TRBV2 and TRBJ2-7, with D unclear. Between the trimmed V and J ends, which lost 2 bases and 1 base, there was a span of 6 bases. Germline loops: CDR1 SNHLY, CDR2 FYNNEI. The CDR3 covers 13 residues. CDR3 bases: TGTGCCAGCAGTGAACAAGGGTCCTACGAGCAGTACTTC. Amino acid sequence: CASSEQGSYEQYF. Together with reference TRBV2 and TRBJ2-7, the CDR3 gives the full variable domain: EPEVTQTPSHQVTQMGQEVILRCVPISNHLYFYWYRQILGQKVEFLVSFYNNEISEKSEIFDDQFSVERPDGSNFTLKIRSTKLEDSAMYFCASSEQGSYEQYFGPGTRLTVT.

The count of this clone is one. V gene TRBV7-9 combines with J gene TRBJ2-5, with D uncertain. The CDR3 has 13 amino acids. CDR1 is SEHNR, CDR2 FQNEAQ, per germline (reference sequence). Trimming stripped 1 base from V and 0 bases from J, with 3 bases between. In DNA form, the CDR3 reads TGTGCCAGCAGCTTAGACTACCAAGAGACCCAGTACTTC. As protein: CASSLDYQETQYF.

The CDR3 DNA sequence: TGTGCCAGCAGTGATAGGACAGGGGGCACCGGGGAGCTGTTTTTT. Encoded protein: CASSDRTGGTGELFF. The V gene is TRBV2, the J gene TRBJ2-2, with TRBD1 matching 10 bases. Germline V CDR1 and CDR2: SNHLY, FYNNEI. The trim removed 3 bases at V and 4 bases at J, leaving 2 bases unmatched. This CDR3 is built from 15 residues. Complete variable domain (other parts from reference TRBV2 and TRBJ2-2): EPEVTQTPSHQVTQMGQEVILRCVPISNHLYFYWYRQILGQKVEFLVSFYNNEISEKSEIFDDQFSVERPDGSNFTLKIRSTKLEDSAMYFCASSDRTGGTGELFFGEGSRLTVL.

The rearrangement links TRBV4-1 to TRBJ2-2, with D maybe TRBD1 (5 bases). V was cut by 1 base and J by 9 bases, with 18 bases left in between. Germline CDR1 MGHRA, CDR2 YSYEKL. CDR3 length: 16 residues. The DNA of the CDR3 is TGCGCCAGCAGCCAAGGGGGCCCTAAACTGGGGAGGGAGCTGTTTTTT. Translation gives CASSQGGPKLGRELFF.

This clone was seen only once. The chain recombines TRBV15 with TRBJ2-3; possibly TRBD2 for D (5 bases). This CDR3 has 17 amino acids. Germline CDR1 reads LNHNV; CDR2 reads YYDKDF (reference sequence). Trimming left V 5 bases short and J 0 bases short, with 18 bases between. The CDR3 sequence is CATSREGLLTSTDTQYF. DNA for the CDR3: TGTGCCACCAGCCGCGAAGGACTCCTCACTAGCACAGATACGCAGTATTTT.

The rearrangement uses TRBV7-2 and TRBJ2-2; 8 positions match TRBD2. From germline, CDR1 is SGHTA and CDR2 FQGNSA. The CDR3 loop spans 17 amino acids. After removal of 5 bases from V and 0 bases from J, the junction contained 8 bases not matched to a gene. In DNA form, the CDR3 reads TGTGCCAGCAGCCCGTCCGGACTAGCCGCGAACACCGGGGAGCTGTTTTTT. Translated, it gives CASSPSGLAANTGELFF.

The CDR3 region is CASSQEAWSGSYEQYF. In DNA, the CDR3 is TGTGCCAGCAGCCAAGAGGCGTGGAGCGGGAGCTACGAGCAGTACTTC. V usage is TRBV4-2 and J usage is TRBJ2-7, with 8 bases fitting TRBD2. The CDR3 runs to 16 residues. The junction had 7 bases not matched to a gene; V was cut back by 0 bases and J by 3 bases. The germline V gene has CDR1 LGHNA and CDR2 YNFKEQ.